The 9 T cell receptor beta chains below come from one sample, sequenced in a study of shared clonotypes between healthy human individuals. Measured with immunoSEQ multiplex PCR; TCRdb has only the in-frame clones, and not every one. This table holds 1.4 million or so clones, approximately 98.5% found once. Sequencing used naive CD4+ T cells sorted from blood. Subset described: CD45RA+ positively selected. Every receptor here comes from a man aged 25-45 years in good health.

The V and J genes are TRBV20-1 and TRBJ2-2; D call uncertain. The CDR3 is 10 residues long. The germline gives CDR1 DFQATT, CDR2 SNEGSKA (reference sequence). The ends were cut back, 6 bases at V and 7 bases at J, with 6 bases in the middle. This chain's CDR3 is CSAWNGELFF. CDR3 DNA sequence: TGCAGTGCCTGGAACGGGGAGCTGTTTTTT.

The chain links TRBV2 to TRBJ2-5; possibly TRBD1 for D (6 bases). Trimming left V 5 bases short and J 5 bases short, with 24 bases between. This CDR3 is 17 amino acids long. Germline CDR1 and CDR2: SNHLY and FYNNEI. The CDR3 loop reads CASSPWTATGPRETQYF. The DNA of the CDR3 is TGTGCCAGCAGTCCTTGGACAGCTACTGGACCGCGGGAGACCCAGTACTTC.

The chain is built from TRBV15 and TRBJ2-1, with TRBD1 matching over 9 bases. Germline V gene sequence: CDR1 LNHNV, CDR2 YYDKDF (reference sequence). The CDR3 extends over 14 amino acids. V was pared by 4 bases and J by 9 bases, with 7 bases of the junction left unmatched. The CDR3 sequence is CATSKPGQGIEQFF. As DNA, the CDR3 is TGTGCCACCAGCAAACCGGGACAGGGAATTGAGCAGTTCTTC. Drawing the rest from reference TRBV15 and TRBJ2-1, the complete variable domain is DAMVIQNPRYQVTQFGKPVTLSCSQTLNHNVMYWYQQKSSQAPKLLFHYYDKDFNNEADTPDNFQSRRPNTSFCFLDIRSPGLGDTAMYLCATSKPGQGIEQFFGPGTRLTVL.

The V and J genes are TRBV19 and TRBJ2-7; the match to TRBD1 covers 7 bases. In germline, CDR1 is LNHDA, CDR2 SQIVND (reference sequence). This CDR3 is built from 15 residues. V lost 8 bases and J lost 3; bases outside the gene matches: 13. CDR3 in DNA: TGTGCCAGTTCATTCCGGACAGGACGGCACTACGAGCAGTACTTC. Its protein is CASSFRTGRHYEQYF.

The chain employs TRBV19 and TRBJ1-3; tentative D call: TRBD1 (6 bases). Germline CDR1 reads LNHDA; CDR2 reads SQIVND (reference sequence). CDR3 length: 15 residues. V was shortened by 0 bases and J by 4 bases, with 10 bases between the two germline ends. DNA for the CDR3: TGTGCCAGTAGTATAGACCACAGGGCGGGAAACACCATATATTTT. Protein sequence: CASSIDHRAGNTIYF. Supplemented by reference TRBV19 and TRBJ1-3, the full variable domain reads DGGITQSPKYLFRKEGQNVTLSCEQNLNHDAMYWYRQDPGQGLRLIYYSQIVNDFQKGDIAEGYSVSREKKESFPLTVTSAQKNPTAFYLCASSIDHRAGNTIYFGEGSWLTVV.

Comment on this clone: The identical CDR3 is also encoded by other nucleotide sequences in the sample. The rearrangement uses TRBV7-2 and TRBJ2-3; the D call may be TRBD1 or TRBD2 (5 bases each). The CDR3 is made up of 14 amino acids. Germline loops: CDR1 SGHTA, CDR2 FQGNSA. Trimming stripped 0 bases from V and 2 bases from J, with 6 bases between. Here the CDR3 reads CASSLAGPTDTQYF. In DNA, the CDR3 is TGTGCCAGCAGCTTAGCGGGACCCACAGATACGCAGTATTTT.

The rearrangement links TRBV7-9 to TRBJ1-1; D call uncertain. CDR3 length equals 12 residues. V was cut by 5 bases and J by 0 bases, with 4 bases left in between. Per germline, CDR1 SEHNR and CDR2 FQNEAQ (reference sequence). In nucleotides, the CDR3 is TGTGCCAGCAGCGAGGTGAACACTGAAGCTTTCTTT. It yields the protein CASSEVNTEAFF.

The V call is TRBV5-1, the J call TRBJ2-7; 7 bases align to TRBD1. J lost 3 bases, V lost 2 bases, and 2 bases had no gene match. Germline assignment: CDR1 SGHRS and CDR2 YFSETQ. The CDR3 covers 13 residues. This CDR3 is CASSFTGDYEQYF. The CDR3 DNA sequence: TGCGCCAGCAGCTTTACAGGGGACTACGAGCAGTACTTC. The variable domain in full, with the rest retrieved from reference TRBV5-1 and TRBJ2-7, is KAGVTQTPRYLIKTRGQQVTLSCSPISGHRSVSWYQQTPGQGLQFLFEYFSETQRNKGNFPGRFSGRQFSNSRSEMNVSTLELGDSALYLCASSFTGDYEQYFGPGTRLTVT.

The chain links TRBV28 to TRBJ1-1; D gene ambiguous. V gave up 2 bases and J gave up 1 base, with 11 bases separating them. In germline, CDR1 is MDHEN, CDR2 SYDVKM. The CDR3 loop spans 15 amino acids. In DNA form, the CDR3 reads TGTGCCAGCAGTTTAATTGGACTGACGAACACTGAAGCTTTCTTT. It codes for CASSLIGLTNTEAFF.